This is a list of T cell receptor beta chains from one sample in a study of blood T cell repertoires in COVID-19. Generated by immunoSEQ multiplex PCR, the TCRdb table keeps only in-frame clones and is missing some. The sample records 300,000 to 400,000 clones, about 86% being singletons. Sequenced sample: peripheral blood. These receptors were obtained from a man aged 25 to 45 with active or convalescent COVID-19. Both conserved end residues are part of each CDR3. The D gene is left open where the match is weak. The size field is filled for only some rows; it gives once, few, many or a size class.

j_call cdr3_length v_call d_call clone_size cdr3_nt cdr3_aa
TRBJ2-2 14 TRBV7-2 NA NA TGTGCCAGCAGCTTCCAGGGTGTTTCCGGGGAGCTGTTTTTT CASSFQGVSGELFF
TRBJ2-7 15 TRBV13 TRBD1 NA TGTGCCAGCAGCTGGGGACAGGGAGTTTCCTACGAGCAGTACTTC CASSWGQGVSYEQYF
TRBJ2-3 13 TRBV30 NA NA TGTGCCCTTTTGACAGCATACACAGATACGCAGTATTTT CALLTAYTDTQYF
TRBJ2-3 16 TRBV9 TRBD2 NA TGTGCCAGCAGCGTCGCCGGGACTAGCGGGGTTGATACGCAGTATTTT CASSVAGTSGVDTQYF
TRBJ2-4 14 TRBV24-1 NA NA TGTGCCACCAGTGAAAGGGGTCGGCTAAACATTCAGTACTTC CATSERGRLNIQYF
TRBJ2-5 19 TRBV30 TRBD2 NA TGTGCCTGGAGGGGTGATTGGACTAGCGGGGGGCTTCACCAAGAGACCCAGTACTTC CAWRGDWTSGGLHQETQYF
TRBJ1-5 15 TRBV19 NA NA TGTGCCAGTAGGAACACCGAAAATAGCAATCAGCCCCAGCATTTT CASRNTENSNQPQHF
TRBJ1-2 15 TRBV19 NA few TGTGCCAGTAATCCCCTGGAAGGAGATAACTATGGCTACACCTTC CASNPLEGDNYGYTF
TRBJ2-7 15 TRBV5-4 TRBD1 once TGTGCCAGCAGCTCACCCGGGACAGGGGGCTACGAGCAGTACTTC CASSSPGTGGYEQYF
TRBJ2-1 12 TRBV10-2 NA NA TGCGCCAGCAGTGAGTCGACGACTATGCAGTTCTTC CASSESTTMQFF
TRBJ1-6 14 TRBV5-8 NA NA TGTGCCAGCAGCCCGGGGGTCTATAATTCACCCCTCCACTTT CASSPGVYNSPLHF
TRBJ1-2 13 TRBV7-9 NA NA TGTGCCAGCAGCTACGACATCCGTTCTGGCTACACCTTC CASSYDIRSGYTF
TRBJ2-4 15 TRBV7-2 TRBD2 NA TGTGCCAGCAGCCAGGGACTAGCGGGAGTCGACATTCAGTACTTC CASSQGLAGVDIQYF
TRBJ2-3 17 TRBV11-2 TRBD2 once TGTGCCAGCAGCACCGACCGGACTAGCGGGTTCACAGATACGCAGTATTTT CASSTDRTSGFTDTQYF
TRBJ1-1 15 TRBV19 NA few TGTGCCAGTAGTATCGGGGGGTGGTCGAGGAATGAAGCTTTCTTT CASSIGGWSRNEAFF
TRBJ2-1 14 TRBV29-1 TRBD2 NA TGCAGCGTCGACGGACTAGCAATGTACAATGAGCAGTTCTTC CSVDGLAMYNEQFF
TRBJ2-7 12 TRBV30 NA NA TGTGCCTGGAGTACGGCTTTAGGGGTCCCGTACTTC CAWSTALGVPYF
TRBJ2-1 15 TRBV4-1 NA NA TGCGCCAGCAGCCAAAGGGGGGGGTCCTACAATGAGCAGTTCTTC CASSQRGGSYNEQFF
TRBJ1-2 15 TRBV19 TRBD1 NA TGTGCCAGTAGCCCTATGGGACAGGGAAGCTATGGCTACACCTTC CASSPMGQGSYGYTF
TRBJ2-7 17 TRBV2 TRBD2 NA TGTGCCAGCAGTGAATTCAGCGGGGGCCCACTCAACTACGAGCAGTACTTC CASSEFSGGPLNYEQYF
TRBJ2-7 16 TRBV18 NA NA TGTGCCAGCTCACCACGGGAGACAGGGAGGACCTACGAGCAGTACTTC CASSPRETGRTYEQYF
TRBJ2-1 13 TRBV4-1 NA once TGCGCCAGCAGCCAATCCGGTGTCCATGAGCAGTTCTTC CASSQSGVHEQFF
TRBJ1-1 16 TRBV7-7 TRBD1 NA TGTGCCAGCAGCTCTCCCCGGGACAGGGCCACCACTGAAGCTTTCTTT CASSSPRDRATTEAFF
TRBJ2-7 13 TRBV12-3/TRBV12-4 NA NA TGTGCCAGCAGCCTGTTTCGGGGGAACGAGCAGTACTTC CASSLFRGNEQYF
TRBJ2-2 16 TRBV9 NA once TGTGCCAGCAGCGTGGGACTGAAGGGAGTGGACGGGGAGCTGTTTTTT CASSVGLKGVDGELFF
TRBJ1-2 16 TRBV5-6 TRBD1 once TGTGCCAGCAGCGCGCTATGGGACAGGGGTGCCTATGGCTACACCTTC CASSALWDRGAYGYTF
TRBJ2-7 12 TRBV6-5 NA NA TGTGCCAGCAGTTACTCGTCCGGCGAGCAGTACTTC CASSYSSGEQYF
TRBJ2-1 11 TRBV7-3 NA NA TGTGCCAGCAGCCTTAGCGGTGAGCAGTTCTTC CASSLSGEQFF
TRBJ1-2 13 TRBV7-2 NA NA TGTGCCAGCAGCTTAAACAGGGACCATGGCTACACCTTC CASSLNRDHGYTF
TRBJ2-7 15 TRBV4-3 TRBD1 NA TGCGCCAGCAGCCGAGAGGGACAGGGGTTCCACGAGCAGTACTTC CASSREGQGFHEQYF
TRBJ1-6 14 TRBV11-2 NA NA TGTGCCAGCAGCAGGGGTTACTATAATTCACCCCTCCACTTT CASSRGYYNSPLHF
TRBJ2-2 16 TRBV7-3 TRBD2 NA TGTGCCAGCAGTGAGACTAGCGGGATCAACACCGGGGAGCTGTTTTTT CASSETSGINTGELFF
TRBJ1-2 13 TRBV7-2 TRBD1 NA TGTGCCAGCAGCGCTCAGGGGGCTGCTGGCTACACCTTC CASSAQGAAGYTF
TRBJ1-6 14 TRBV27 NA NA TGTGCCAGCAGCCTCACAGGGTCCGGTTCACCCCTCCACTTT CASSLTGSGSPLHF
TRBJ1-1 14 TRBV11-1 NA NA TGTGCCAGCAGCTTAGATCGGGGAACCACTGAAGCTTTCTTT CASSLDRGTTEAFF
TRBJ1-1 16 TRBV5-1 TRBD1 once TGCGCCAGCAGCCCAGGACAGGGGGGCAGGAACACTGAAGCTTTCTTT CASSPGQGGRNTEAFF
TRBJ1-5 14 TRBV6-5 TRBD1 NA TGTGCCAGCAGCCCCGGACAGGGAACGCAGCCCCAGCATTTT CASSPGQGTQPQHF
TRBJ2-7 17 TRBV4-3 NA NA TGCGCCAGCAGCCAAGATCACCCAGCTAGCGTATCCTACGAGCAGTACTTC CASSQDHPASVSYEQYF